This T cell receptor (beta chain) was retrieved from a study of blood T cell repertoires in COVID-19. Original processing methods: Amplification of reference gene primers provided the estimated nucleated cell counts. Assay used: immunoSEQ multiplex PCR; TCRdb lists only in-frame clones, some missing. The V and J calls and clone size were taken over from that table, and D and trimming were inferred from the DNA. The sample lists over 200,000 clones, approximately 85% occurring once. The CDR3 sequence is 14 residues long. With 0 bases removed from V and 7 bases from J, the gap between germline ends came to 10 bases. Germline V lookup: CDR1 MDHEN, CDR2 SYDVKM. This study enrolled people aged about 18 to 100 from about two dozen US geographic areas. Participant-given clinical history determined each cohort assignment. Recovered participants had two consecutive negative NP/OP PCR tests, healthcare professional clearance, or symptom resolution.

The origin of this receptor is a woman aged 45 to 65 who had recovered from COVID-19. This chain connects TRBV28 to TRBJ1-5; D is possibly TRBD1 (5 bases). The specimen sequenced was PBMCs or T cells enriched from blood (not recorded which). CDR3 protein: CASSLWVRGQPQHF. The CDR3, as DNA: TGTGCCAGCAGTTTATGGGTTCGGGGGCAGCCCCAGCATTTT. Drawing the rest from reference TRBV28 and TRBJ1-5, the complete variable domain is DVKVTQSSRYLVKRTGEKVFLECVQDMDHENMFWYRQDPGLGLRLIYFSYDVKMKEKGDIPEGYSVSREKKERFSLILESASTNQTSMYLCASSLWVRGQPQHFGDGTRLSIL.